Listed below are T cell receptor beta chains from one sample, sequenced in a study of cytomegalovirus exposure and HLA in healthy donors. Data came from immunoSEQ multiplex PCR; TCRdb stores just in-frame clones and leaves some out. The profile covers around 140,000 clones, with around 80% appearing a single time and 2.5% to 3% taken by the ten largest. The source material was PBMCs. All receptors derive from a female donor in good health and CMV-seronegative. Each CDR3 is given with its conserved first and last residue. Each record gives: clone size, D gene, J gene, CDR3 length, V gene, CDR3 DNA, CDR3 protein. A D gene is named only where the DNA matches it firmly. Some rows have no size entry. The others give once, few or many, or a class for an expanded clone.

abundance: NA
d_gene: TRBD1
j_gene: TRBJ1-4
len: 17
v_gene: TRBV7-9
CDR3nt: TGTGCCAGCAGCTTAGTCGTGGGGACAGGAAAAAATGAAAAACTGTTTTTT
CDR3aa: CASSLVVGTGKNEKLFF

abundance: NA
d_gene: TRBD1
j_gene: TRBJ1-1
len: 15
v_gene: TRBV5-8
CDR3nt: TGTGCCAGCAGCTTGGTCCCAGACAGGGACACTGAAGCTTTCTTT
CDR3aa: CASSLVPDRDTEAFF

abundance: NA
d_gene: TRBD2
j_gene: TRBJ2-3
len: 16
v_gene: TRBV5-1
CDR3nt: TGCGCCAGCAGCTTGGATCTAGCGGGAGGCACAGATACGCAGTATTTT
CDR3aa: CASSLDLAGGTDTQYF

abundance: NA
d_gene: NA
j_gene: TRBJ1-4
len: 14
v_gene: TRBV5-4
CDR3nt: TGTGCCAGCAGGATACAGCCTAATAATGAAAAACTGTTTTTT
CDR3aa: CASRIQPNNEKLFF

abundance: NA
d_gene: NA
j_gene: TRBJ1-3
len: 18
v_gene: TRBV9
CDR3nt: TGTGCCAGCAGCGTAGCGTCGCCAGGGGAGTCCTCTGGAAACACCATATATTTT
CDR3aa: CASSVASPGESSGNTIYF

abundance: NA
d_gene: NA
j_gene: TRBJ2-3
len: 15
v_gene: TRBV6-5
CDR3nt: TGTGCCAGCAGCCTAAGCGGGTCTAGCACAGATACGCAGTATTTT
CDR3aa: CASSLSGSSTDTQYF

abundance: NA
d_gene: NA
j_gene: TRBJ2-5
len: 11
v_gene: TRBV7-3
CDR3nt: TGTGACAAATTGATCCAAGAGACCCAGTACTTC
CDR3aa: CDKLIQETQYF

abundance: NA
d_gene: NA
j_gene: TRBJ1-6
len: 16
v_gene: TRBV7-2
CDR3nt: TGTGCCAGCAGTTTTCCCGGTAGCTCCTATAATTCACCCCTCCACTTT
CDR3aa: CASSFPGSSYNSPLHF

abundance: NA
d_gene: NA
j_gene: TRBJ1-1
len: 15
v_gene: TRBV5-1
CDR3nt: TGCGCCAGCAGCTTATGGGACATAACGAACACTGAAGCTTTCTTT
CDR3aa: CASSLWDITNTEAFF

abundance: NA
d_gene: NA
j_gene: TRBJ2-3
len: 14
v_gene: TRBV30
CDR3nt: TGTGCCTGGAGTGTACGGGGAAGCACAGATACGCAGTATTTT
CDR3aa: CAWSVRGSTDTQYF

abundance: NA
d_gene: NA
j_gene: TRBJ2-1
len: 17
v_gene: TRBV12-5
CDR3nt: TGTGCTAGTGGTGTTGTCCGACTAGAGGTCGACTACAATGAGCAGTTCTTC
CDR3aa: CASGVVRLEVDYNEQFF

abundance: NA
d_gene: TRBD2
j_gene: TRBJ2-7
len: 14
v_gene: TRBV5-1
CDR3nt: TGCGCCAGCAGCCAAGCGGGGGGGCTCTACGAGCAGTACTTC
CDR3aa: CASSQAGGLYEQYF

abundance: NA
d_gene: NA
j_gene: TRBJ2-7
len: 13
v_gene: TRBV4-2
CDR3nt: TGTGCCAGCAGCCCCGGGGACTCCTACGAGCAGTACTTC
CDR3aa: CASSPGDSYEQYF

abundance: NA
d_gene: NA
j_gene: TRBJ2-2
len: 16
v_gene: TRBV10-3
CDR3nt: TGTGCCATCAGTGACCAACAGCGGAGCGGCACCGGGGAGCTGTTTTTT
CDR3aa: CAISDQQRSGTGELFF

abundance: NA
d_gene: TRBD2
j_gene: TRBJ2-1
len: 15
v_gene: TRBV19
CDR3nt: TGTGCCAGTAGTATCGTTTCTAGCGGAGGAGATGAGCAGTTCTTC
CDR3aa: CASSIVSSGGDEQFF

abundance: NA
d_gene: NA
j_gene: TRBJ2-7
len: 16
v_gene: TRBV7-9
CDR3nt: TGTTCCAGCAGCTTACTTGTGGGGAGACACTCCTACGAGCAGTACTTC
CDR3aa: CSSSLLVGRHSYEQYF

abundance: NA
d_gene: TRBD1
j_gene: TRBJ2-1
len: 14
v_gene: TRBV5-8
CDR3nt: TGTGCCAGCAGCTTGGTTAGGACGGGACAGGGTAAACTCTTC
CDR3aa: CASSLVRTGQGKLF

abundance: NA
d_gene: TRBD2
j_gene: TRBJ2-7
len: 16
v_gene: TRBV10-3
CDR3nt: TGTGCCATCAGCGGGGGAAATAGCGGGAGCCCCTACGAGCAGTACTTC
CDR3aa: CAISGGNSGSPYEQYF

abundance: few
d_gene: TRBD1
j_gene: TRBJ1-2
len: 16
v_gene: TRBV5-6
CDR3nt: TGTGCCAGCAGCCGACCTGTCACAGGGGGCGACTATGGCTACACCTTC
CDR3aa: CASSRPVTGGDYGYTF

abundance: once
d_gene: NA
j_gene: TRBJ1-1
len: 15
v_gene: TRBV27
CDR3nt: TGTGCCAGCAGCTTAGGGCGGCGGGGGCAAACTGAAGCTTTCTTT
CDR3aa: CASSLGRRGQTEAFF

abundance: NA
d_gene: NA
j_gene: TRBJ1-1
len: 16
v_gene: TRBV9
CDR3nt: TGTGCCAGCAGCGTAGAAATTCAGGGAGGGAGCACTGAAGCTTTCTTT
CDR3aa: CASSVEIQGGSTEAFF

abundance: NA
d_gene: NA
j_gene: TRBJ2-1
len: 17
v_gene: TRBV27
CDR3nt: TGTGCCAGCAGTTCCTATGACTTGTCGGCCTCCTACAATGAGCAGTTCTTC
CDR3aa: CASSSYDLSASYNEQFF

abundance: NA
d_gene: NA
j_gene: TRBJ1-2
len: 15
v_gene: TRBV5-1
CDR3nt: TGCGCCAGCAGATCAGGGCTCTGGGACTACTATGGCTACCCCTTC
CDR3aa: CASRSGLWDYYGYPF

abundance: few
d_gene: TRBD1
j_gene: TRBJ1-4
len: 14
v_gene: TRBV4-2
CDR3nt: TGTGCCAGCAGCCCCGGGACAGGGGATGAAAAACTGTTTTTT
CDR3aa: CASSPGTGDEKLFF

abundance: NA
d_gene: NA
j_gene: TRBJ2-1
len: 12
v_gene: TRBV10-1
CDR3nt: TGCGCCAGCAGTGATATAGGAGGTGAGCAGTTCTTC
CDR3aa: CASSDIGGEQFF

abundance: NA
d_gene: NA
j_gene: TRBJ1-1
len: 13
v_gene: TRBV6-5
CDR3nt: TGTGCCAGCAGTCAGACAGCGAACACTGAAGCTTTCTTT
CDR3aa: CASSQTANTEAFF

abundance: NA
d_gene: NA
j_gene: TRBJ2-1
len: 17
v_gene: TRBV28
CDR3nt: TGTGCCAGCAGTCAAGGGACTGCCTTAAGCTCCTACAATGAGCAGTTCTTC
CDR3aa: CASSQGTALSSYNEQFF

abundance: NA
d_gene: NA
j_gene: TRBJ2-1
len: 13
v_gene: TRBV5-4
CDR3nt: TGTGCCAGCAGCTTGGATTGGGCTACAGAGCAGTTCTTC
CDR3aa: CASSLDWATEQFF

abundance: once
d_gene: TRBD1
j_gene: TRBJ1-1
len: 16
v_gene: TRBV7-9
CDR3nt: TGTTCCAGCAGCCCACCGGGACAGGGGACGAACACTGAAGCTTTCTTT
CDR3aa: CSSSPPGQGTNTEAFF

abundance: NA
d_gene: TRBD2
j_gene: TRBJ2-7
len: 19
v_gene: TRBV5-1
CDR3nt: TGCGCCAGCAGCTTGGGTTTAGCGGGCCGCTTAATTGGTTCCTACGAGCAGTACTTC
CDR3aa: CASSLGLAGRLIGSYEQYF

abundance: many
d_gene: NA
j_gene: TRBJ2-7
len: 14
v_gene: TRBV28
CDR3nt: TGTGCCAGCGGATCCCCAGGGAATTTGGACGAGCAGTACTTC
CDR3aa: CASGSPGNLDEQYF

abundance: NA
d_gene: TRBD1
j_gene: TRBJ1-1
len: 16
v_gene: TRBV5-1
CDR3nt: TGCGCCAGCAGCTTATTTACCGGGACAGGGAACACTGAAGCTTTCTTT
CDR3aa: CASSLFTGTGNTEAFF

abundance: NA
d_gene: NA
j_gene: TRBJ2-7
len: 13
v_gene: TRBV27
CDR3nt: TGTGCCAGCAGTTTATCCCTCTCCTACGAGCAGTACTTC
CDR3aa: CASSLSLSYEQYF

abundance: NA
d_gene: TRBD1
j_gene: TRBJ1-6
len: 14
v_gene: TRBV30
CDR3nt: TGTGCCTCCGAAAAAGACAGGGGTAATTCACCCCTCCACTTT
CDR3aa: CASEKDRGNSPLHF

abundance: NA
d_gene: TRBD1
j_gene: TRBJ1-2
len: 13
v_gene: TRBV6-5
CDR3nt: TGTGCCAGCAGACGGACAGGCGGGGAAGGCTACACCTTC
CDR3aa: CASRRTGGEGYTF

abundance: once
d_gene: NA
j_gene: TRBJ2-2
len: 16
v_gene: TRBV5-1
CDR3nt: TGCGCCAGCAGCTTGGTCGGGACAACCAACACCGGGGAGCTGTTTTTT
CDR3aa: CASSLVGTTNTGELFF

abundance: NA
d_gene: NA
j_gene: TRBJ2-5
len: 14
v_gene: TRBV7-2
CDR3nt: TGTGCCAGCAGCTTTGGACAGCCCCAAGAGACCCAGTACTTC
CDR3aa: CASSFGQPQETQYF

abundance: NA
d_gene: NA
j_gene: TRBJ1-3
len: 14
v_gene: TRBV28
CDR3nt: TGTGCCAGCAAAGCAGGTGACTCTGGAAACACCATATATTTT
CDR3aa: CASKAGDSGNTIYF

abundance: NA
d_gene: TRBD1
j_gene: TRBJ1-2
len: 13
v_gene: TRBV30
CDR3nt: TGTGCCTTAAGGGGGCCGACCAACTATGGCTACACCTTC
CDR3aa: CALRGPTNYGYTF

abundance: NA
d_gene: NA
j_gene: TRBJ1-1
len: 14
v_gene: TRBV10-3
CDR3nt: TGTGCCATCAGTGAGTCGAGAGGGAACACTGAAGCTTTCTTT
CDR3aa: CAISESRGNTEAFF

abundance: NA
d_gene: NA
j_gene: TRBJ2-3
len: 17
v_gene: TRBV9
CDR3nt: TGTGCCAGCAGCTTTCAGCATAGCGGAGCGGGCACAGATACGCAGTATTTT
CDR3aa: CASSFQHSGAGTDTQYF

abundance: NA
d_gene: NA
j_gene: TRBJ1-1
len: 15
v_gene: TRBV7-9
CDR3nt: TGTGCCAGCAGCCCTACGTTAGGGGTGGACACTGAAGCTTTCTTT
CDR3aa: CASSPTLGVDTEAFF

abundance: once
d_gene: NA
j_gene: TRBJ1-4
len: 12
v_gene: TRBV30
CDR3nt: TGTGCCTGGGGGTTGGGCCTGCAAAAACTGTTTTTT
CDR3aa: CAWGLGLQKLFF

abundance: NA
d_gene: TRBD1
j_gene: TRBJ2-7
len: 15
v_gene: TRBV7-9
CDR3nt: TGTGCCAGCAGCTTAGCCGGGACAGGCGTTTACGAGCAGTACTTC
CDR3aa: CASSLAGTGVYEQYF

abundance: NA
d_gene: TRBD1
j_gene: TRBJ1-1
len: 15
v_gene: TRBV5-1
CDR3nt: TGCGCCAGCAGGCCGGGACAGGGACGTGGGACTGAAGCTTTCTTT
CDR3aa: CASRPGQGRGTEAFF

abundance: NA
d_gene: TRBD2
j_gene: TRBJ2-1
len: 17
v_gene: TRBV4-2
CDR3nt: TGTGCCAGCAGCCAAACTGCTAGCGGGGGGACTTACAATGAGCAGTTCTTC
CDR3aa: CASSQTASGGTYNEQFF

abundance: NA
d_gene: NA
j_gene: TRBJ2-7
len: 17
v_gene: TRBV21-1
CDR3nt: TGTGCCAGCAACCTCCCGGACCTCCAAGGGGGTAACTACGAGCAGTACTTC
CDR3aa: CASNLPDLQGGNYEQYF

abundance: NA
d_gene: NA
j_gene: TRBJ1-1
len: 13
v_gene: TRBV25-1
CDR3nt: TGTGCCAGCAGTGAATTGGCAGGGACTGAAGCTTTCTTT
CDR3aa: CASSELAGTEAFF

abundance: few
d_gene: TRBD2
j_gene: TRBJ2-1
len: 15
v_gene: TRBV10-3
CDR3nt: TGTGCCATCATGTCCGGGGGGAGCTCCTACAATGAGCAGTTCTTC
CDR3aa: CAIMSGGSSYNEQFF

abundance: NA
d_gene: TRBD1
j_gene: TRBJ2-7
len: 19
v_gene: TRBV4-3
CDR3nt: TGCGCCAGCAGCCAAGGACGGGACAGGGGGCGCGGGGGGATCTACGAGCAGTACTTC
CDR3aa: CASSQGRDRGRGGIYEQYF

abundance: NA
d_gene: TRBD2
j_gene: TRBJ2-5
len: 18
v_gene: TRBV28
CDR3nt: TGTGCCAGCAGTTTACGAATGTCCGGGGGGACGTACCAAGAGACCCAGTACTTC
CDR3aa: CASSLRMSGGTYQETQYF

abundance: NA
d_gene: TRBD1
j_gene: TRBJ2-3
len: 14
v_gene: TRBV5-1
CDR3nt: TGCGCCAGCAGCTCAGGGACAGATTCCTATACGCAGTATTTT
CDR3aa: CASSSGTDSYTQYF

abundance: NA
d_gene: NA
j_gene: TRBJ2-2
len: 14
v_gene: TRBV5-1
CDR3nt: TGCGCCAGCAGCTTGGGAACAGGTGCGGGGGAGCTGTTTTTT
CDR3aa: CASSLGTGAGELFF

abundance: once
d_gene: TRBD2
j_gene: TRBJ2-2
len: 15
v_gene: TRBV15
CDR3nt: TGTGCCACCAGCAGTGCGGGGACTAGGTCCGGGGAGCTGTTTTTT
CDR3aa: CATSSAGTRSGELFF

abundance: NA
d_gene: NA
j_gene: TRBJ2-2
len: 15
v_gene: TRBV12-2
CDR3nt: TGTGCAAGTCGCTTAGCGGTAAGGCGGGCCGGGGAGCTGTTTTTT
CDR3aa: CASRLAVRRAGELFF

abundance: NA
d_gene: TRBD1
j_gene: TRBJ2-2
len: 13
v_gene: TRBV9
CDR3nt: TGTGCCAGCAGGGGACAGGGGGCCGGGGAGCTGTTTTTT
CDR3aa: CASRGQGAGELFF

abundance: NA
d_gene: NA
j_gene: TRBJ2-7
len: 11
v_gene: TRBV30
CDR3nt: TGTGCCTGGAATAACAGAGACGAGCAGTACTTC
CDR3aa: CAWNNRDEQYF

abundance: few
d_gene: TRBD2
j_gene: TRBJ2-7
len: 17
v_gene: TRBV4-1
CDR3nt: TGCGCCAGCAGCCAAAGAATCTTAGCGGGAAGTTTTTACGAGCAGTACTTC
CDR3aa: CASSQRILAGSFYEQYF

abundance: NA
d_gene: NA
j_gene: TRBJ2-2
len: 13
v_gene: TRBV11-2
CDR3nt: TGTGCCAGCAGCGGACAGTTCACCGGGGAGCTGTTTTTT
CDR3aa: CASSGQFTGELFF